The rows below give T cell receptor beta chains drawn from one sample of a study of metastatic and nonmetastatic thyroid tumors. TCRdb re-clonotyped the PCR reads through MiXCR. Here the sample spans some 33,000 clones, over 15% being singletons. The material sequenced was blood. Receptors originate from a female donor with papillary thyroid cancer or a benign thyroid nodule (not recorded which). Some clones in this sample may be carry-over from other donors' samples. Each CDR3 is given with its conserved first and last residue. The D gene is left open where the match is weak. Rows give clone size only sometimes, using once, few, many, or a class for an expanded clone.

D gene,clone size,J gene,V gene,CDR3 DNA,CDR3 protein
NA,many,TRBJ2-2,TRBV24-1,TGTGCCACCAGTGATTGGTATCGCGGGGGCTATTCGCTCGGGGAGCTGTTTTTT,CATSDWYRGGYSLGELFF
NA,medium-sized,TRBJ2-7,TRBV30,TGTGCCTGGAGTGTACAGCTAGGCGGGCAGTACTTC,CAWSVQLGGQYF
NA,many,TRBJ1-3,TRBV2,TGTGCCAGCAGTGGTGGGGAAATAGCTGGAAACACCATATATTTT,CASSGGEIAGNTIYF
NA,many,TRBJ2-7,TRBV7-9,TGTGCCAGCTCACATATGGGGCGCGAGCAGTACTTC,CASSHMGREQYF
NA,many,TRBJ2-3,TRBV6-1,TGTGCCAGCTATATAGGACTCACCTCTAGCACAGATACGCAGTATTTT,CASYIGLTSSTDTQYF
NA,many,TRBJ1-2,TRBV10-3,TGTGCCATCAGTGAGTCAGCAGGGTGGAACTATGGCTACACCTTC,CAISESAGWNYGYTF
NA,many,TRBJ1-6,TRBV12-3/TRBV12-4,TGTGCCAGCAGTCGCGCAAAAGGGCCCCTCCACTTT,CASSRAKGPLHF
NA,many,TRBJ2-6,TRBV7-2,TGTGCCAGCAGCTTCGGCCACTCTGGGGCCAACGTCCTGACTTTC,CASSFGHSGANVLTF
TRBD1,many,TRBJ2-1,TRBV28,TGTGCCAGCAGTTTCCCCCGGACAGGGGGCATAAGTGGGAACAATGAGCAGTTCTTC,CASSFPRTGGISGNNEQFF
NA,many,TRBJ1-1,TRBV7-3,TGTGCCAGCAGCCCTCAACCCCCGGGCATGAACACTGAAGCTTTCTTT,CASSPQPPGMNTEAFF
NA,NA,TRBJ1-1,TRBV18,TGTGCCAGCTCGCCTTTATACAGGGTCGACACTGAAGCTTTCTTT,CASSPLYRVDTEAFF
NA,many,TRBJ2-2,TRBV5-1,TGCGCCAGCAGACCCCAGCACGGGGAGAGAATCACCGGGGAGCTGTTTTTT,CASRPQHGERITGELFF
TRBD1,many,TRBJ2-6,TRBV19,TGTGCCAGTAGTGTAACCGGGACAGGGGGTTCCGTCTCTGGGGCCAACGTCCTGACTTTC,CASSVTGTGGSVSGANVLTF
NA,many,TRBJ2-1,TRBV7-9,TGTGCCAGCAGCTTAGATTTGGCGGGCTGGGGCAATGAGCAGTTCTTC,CASSLDLAGWGNEQFF
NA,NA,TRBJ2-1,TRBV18,TGTGCCAGCTCACTGTTGGGGCAGCTCGATGAGCAGTCCTTC,CASSLLGQLDEQSF
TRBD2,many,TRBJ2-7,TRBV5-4,TGTGCCAGCAGCTCTTGGGGGCGGGAGGGGATTGAATTAGGCGAGCAGTACTTC,CASSSWGREGIELGEQYF
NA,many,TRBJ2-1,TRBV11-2,TGTGCCAGCAGCTTAGGCGCAGAAAGCTCCTACAATGAGCAGTTCTTC,CASSLGAESSYNEQFF
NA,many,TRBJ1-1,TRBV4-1,TGCGCCAGCAGGGGGCCTCTTCGGGACACTGAAGCTTTCTTT,CASRGPLRDTEAFF
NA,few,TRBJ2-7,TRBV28,TGTGCCACCCGTGAGCATGAGCAGTACTTC,CATREHEQYF
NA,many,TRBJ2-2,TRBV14,TGTGCCAGCAGCCACAAACGTCCTAAGGGGCAGAACACCGGGGAGCTGTTTTTT,CASSHKRPKGQNTGELFF
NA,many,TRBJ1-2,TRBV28,TGTGCCAGCAGTTTGTCAGGGTCCAACTATGGCTACACCTTC,CASSLSGSNYGYTF
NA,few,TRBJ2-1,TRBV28,TGTGCCAGTATAAGGGAGAAGGGGGAGCAGTTCTTC,CASIREKGEQFF
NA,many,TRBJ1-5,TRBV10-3,TGTGCCATCACCGCGGCAGGGGATCAGCCCCAGCATTTT,CAITAAGDQPQHF
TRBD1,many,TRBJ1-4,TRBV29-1,TGCAGCGTCAAAAACCCGGGACAGGGGGGGGAAAAACTGTTTTTT,CSVKNPGQGGEKLFF
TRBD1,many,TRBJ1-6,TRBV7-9,TGTGCCAGCAGCTTAAGGGAGACAGGGGACTCCGGGTCACCCCTCCACTTT,CASSLRETGDSGSPLHF
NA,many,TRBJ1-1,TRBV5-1,TGCGCCAGCAGTAGGACTAGGGGGGGTATGAACACTGAAGCTTTCTTT,CASSRTRGGMNTEAFF
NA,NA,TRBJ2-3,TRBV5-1,TGCGCCAGCAGGAAACAGGGAAGCACAGATACGCAGTATTTT,CASRKQGSTDTQYF
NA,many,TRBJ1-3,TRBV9,TGTGCCAGCAGCGCCCGGACAGTTGTCTCTGGAAACACCATATATTTT,CASSARTVVSGNTIYF
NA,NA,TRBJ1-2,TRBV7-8,TGTGCCAGCAGCGTAGTTAGACAGTACTATGGCTACATCTTC,CASSVVRQYYGYIF